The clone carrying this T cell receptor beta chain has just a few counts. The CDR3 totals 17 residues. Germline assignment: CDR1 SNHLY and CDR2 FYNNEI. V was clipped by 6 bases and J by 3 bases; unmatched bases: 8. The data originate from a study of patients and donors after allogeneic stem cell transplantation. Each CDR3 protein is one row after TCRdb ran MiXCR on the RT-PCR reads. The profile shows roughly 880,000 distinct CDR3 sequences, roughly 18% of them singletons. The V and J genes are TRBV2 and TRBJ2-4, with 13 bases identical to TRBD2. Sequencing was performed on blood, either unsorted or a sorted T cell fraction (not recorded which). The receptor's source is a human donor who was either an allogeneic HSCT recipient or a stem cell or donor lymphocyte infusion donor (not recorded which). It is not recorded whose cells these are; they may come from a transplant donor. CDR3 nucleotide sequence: TGTGCCAGCAGGTCGGGACTAGCGGGGCGCAGCAAAAACATTCAGTACTTC. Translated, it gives CASRSGLAGRSKNIQYF. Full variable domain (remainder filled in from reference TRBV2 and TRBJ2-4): EPEVTQTPSHQVTQMGQEVILRCVPISNHLYFYWYRQILGQKVEFLVSFYNNEISEKSEIFDDQFSVERPDGSNFTLKIRSTKLEDSAMYFCASRSGLAGRSKNIQYFGAGTRLSVL.